This passage covers 32 T cell receptor beta chains from one sample sequenced in a study of CD8+ T cells in alopecia areata. Reverse transcription of extracted RNA yielded cDNA, which provided the sequencing template. Produced via immunoSEQ multiplex PCR; TCRdb's table is partial and in-frame only. This repertoire holds 2,000 or so clones, and none appear only once. Regarding time point: mouse skin 3 weeks after grafting. The specimen was skin, collected at week 3. The receptors derive from a C3H/HeJ mouse with alopecia areata. Mouse strain MHC haplotype: H2-k.

Worth noting for this clone: The genes and germline here are from mouse. The read finishes 4 residues shy of the CDR3 end, and the germline J gene is used to complete it. J is TRBJ1-2 and V is TRBV31; possible D gene TRBD1, 6 bases. This CDR3 contains 14 residues. V lost 1 base, J lost 0 bases, and 9 bases lay in between. Per the germline V gene, CDR1 is GKSSPN and CDR2 is SITVG. Incomplete CDR3 DNA: TGTGCCTGGAGTCAGGACAGATCAAACTCC. Translated, it gives CAWSQDRSNS. The CDR3 in full is CAWSQDRSNSDYTF. Full variable domain (outside the CDR3, taken from reference TRBV31 and TRBJ1-2): AQTIHQWPVAEIKAVGSPLSLGCTIKGKSSPNLYWYWQATGGTLQQLFYSITVGQVESVVQLNLSASRPKDDQFILSTEKLLLSHSGFYLCAWSQDRSNSDYTFGSGTRLLVI.

This clone has ten or more counts. The gene names given are mouse names. The read falls 3 residues short of the CDR3 end, and the missing part is taken from the germline J gene. The chain is built from TRBV13-1 and TRBJ1-6; TRBD1 aligns across 9 bases. TRBJ1-6 is classed as an ORF, of uncertain function. The CDR3 contains 16 residues. J lost 6 bases, V lost 0 bases, and 4 bases had no gene match. Germline V gene lookup returns CDR1 NSHNY and CDR2 SYGAGN. The covered CDR3 bases are TGTGCCAGCAGTGATGCACACAGGGGGCTTAATTCGCCC. Its translation is CASSDAHRGLNSP. The whole CDR3 is CASSDAHRGLNSPLYF.

This clone is judged medium-sized (0.01 to 0.1%). Gene and germline names: mouse. The CDR3 end falls 3 residues outside the read, so it is completed with the germline J gene. The rearrangement uses TRBV19 and TRBJ1-6; D remains unclear. TRBJ1-6 is given ORF status, its function remaining uncertain. V was shortened by 0 bases and J by 0 bases, with 4 bases between the two germline ends. The V gene's germline CDR1 is FNHDT and CDR2 SITEND (reference sequence). CDR3 length equals 15 residues. CDR3 sequence: CASSIADSYNSPLYF. Incomplete CDR3 DNA: TGTGCCAGCAGTATAGCAGATTCCTATAATTCGCCC.

By proportion, this clone is medium-sized (0.01 to 0.1%). Gene names are the mouse ones. Read coverage stops 4 residues before the CDR3 terminus; the germline J gene supplies the remainder. Additional DNA sequences in this sample encode the identical CDR3. V gene TRBV19 combines with J gene TRBJ1-1, with 7 bases identical to TRBD1. Germline lookup yields CDR1 FNHDT and CDR2 SITEND (reference sequence). V trimming: 5 bases; J trimming: 1 base; junction bases outside the gene matches: 5. The CDR3 length is 14 residues. The sequenced part of the CDR3 DNA is TGTGCCAGCAGCCCCGACAGGGCGAACACA. As protein: CASSPDRANT. The whole CDR3 region reads CASSPDRANTEVFF.

In this sample, this clone turned up a few times. Genes and germline come from the mouse. The DNA ends 4 residues before the CDR3 does, and the rest of the CDR3 is filled in from the germline J gene. The chain combines TRBV2 with TRBJ2-1, with TRBD1 matching 10 bases. The CDR3 is made up of 15 amino acids. Germline loops: CDR1 LGHNA, CDR2 YSYQKL. With 2 bases clipped from V and 6 bases from J, the junction kept 4 bases outside the gene matches. The sequenced part of the CDR3 DNA is TGTGCCAGCAGCCAACCGGGACAGGGGAGTGCT. It specifies CASSQPGQGSA. The full CDR3 protein is CASSQPGQGSAEQFF.

By its share, this clone is medium-sized. The genes are named according to mouse. The read ends 4 residues early relative to the CDR3; the germline J gene fills the gap. V usage is TRBV31 and J usage is TRBJ1-1; D is possibly TRBD1 (5 bases). CDR3 length: 12 residues. Looked up from germline, CDR1 is GKSSPN and CDR2 is SITVG. CDR3 DNA, as far as it was read: TGTGCCTGGAGTCTAGACAGTACA. Its protein is CAWSLDST. The whole CDR3 reads CAWSLDSTEVFF.

This clone was recorded many times. Germline and genes here are mouse. The CDR3 is cut off 4 residues early in the read; its end comes from the germline J gene. Other nucleotide sequences from this sample produce the same CDR3. The rearrangement links TRBV3 to TRBJ2-5, with TRBD1 identical over 9 bases. Germline V gene sequence: CDR1 SNHLY, CDR2 FYNGKV (reference sequence). This CDR3 has 15 residues. CDR3 amino acids: CASSFGTGREDTQYF. CDR3 DNA (partial): TGTGCCAGCAGCTTCGGGACAGGGAGGGAAGAC.

Relative to its sample, this clone is large. Genes and germline are mouse. Coverage ceases 4 residues before the CDR3 finishes, and the germline J gene fills in the end. V and J are TRBV5 and TRBJ2-5; 7 positions match TRBD1. The length of the CDR3 is 13 residues. In germline, CDR1 is LGHNA, CDR2 YNLKQL (reference sequence). CDR3 bases read: TGTGCCAGCAGCCTCGGGACAGAAGAC. Its protein product is CASSLGTED. The full CDR3 protein is CASSLGTEDTQYF.

This clone was picked up many times. Genes here carry mouse names. Read data end 4 residues before the CDR3 end; the end is taken from the germline J gene. The genes are TRBV13-2 and TRBJ2-7; 11 nucleotides align to TRBD2. Germline values: CDR1 NNHNN, CDR2 SYGAGS (reference sequence). This CDR3 is built from 14 residues. The CDR3 region is CASGDDWGGDEQYF. The part of the CDR3 DNA that was read is TGTGCCAGCGGTGATGACTGGGGGGGCGAT.

Points on this clone: Gene names follow the mouse nomenclature. The read falls 4 residues short of the CDR3 end, and the missing part is taken from the germline J gene. The chain carries TRBV4 and TRBJ1-1; TRBD1 matches 7 bases. Germline loops: CDR1 LGHDT, CDR2 YNNKQL (reference sequence). The CDR3 has 14 amino acids. Trimming cost V 8 bases and J 0 bases; bases outside gene matches: 6. CDR3 sequence reads: CASLLQGANTEVFF. The sequenced CDR3 bases are TGTGCCAGCCTCCTGCAGGGGGCAAACACA.

This clone was counted ten times or more. Gene and germline names: mouse. The CDR3 end is not reached by the read, which stops 4 residues before it; the germline J gene fills it in. The chain employs TRBV3 and TRBJ2-2; TRBD1 is a possible D gene (6 bases). Germline-derived CDR1 and CDR2 are SNHLY and FYNGKV (reference sequence). There are 14 residues in the CDR3. V lost 2 bases and J 2 bases, leaving 6 bases between the germline ends. CDR3 protein: CASSLQGNTGQLYF. CDR3 DNA (partial): TGTGCCAGCAGCTTACAGGGGAACACCGGG.

By its share, this clone is medium-sized. All gene names here are mouse names. The read terminates 4 residues before the CDR3 end, so the remaining end is supplied by the germline J gene. The chain combines TRBV5 with TRBJ2-3; 10 nucleotides line up with TRBD2. The CDR3 runs 16 residues. Germline V gives CDR1 LGHNA, CDR2 YNLKQL (reference sequence). V lost 5 bases, J lost 2 bases, and 7 bases stayed unmatched. CDR3 bases read: TGTGCCAGCAGCTCTCTGGGGGGGCGTGATGCAGAA. Protein sequence: CASSSLGGRDAE. The CDR3 reads in full as CASSSLGGRDAETLYF.

This clone was observed many times. The gene symbols are mouse symbols. The read finishes 4 residues shy of the CDR3 end, and the germline J gene is used to complete it. This chain uses TRBV13-3 with TRBJ2-5; D may be TRBD1 (6 bases). The CDR3 contains 13 residues. CDR1 is NNHDY, CDR2 SYVADS, per germline. The chain's CDR3 is CASSDADRDTQYF. The part of the CDR3 DNA that was read is TGTGCCAGCAGTGATGCCGACAGGGAC.

This clone is classed as medium-sized (0.01 to 0.1%). Mouse germline and gene names are used. The DNA ends 4 residues before the CDR3 does, and the rest of the CDR3 is filled in from the germline J gene. The chain uses TRBV19 and TRBJ1-1; a weak D match, TRBD1 (5 bases). Germline CDR1 is FNHDT and CDR2 is SITEND (reference sequence). This CDR3 has 13 amino acids. The DNA read from the CDR3 is TGTGCCAGCAGCGGGGACTGGGGGGAA. This codes for CASSGDWGE. The whole CDR3 sequence reads CASSGDWGEEVFF. Full variable domain (missing parts from reference TRBV19 and TRBJ1-1): GGIITQTPKFLIGQEGQKLTLKCQQNFNHDTMYWYRQDSGKGLRLIYYSITENDLQKGDLSEGYDASREKKSSFSLTVTSAQKNEMAVFLCASSGDWGEEVFFGKGTRLTVV.

This clone qualifies as medium-sized. The listed genes are named as in mouse. Sequencing ends 4 residues short of the CDR3 end; the germline J gene provides the rest. The rearrangement uses TRBV13-3 and TRBJ2-7; 7 nucleotides match TRBD1. The CDR3 has 14 amino acids. Germline assignment: CDR1 NNHDY and CDR2 SYVADS. J was trimmed by 0 bases and V by 1 base; bases with no gene match: 1. Incomplete CDR3 DNA: TGTGCCAGCAGTGATTCAGGGGGCTCCTAT. Amino acids: CASSDSGGSY. The full CDR3 is CASSDSGGSYEQYF.

This clone was found many times. Gene names follow the mouse nomenclature. The sequenced fragment ends 4 residues before the CDR3 boundary, so the rest is inferred from the germline J gene. This rearrangement joins TRBV16 to TRBJ2-5; 8 bases align to TRBD2. Germline loops: CDR1 SGHSA, CDR2 FRNQAP. The CDR3 is 15 amino acids. CDR3 bases read: TGTGCAAGCAGCTTAGATTGGGGGGGGCGCGAC. Protein: CASSLDWGGRD. The entire CDR3 sequence reads CASSLDWGGRDTQYF.

This clone was observed many times. Each gene name is a mouse one. The missing CDR3 end, 4 residues past where the read stops, is filled in from the germline J gene. The chain joins TRBV13-1 to TRBJ2-5, with no clear D. V gave up 1 base and J gave up 3 bases, with 6 bases separating them. CDR3 size: 13 residues. CDR1 and CDR2 from the germline V gene are NSHNY and SYGAGN. CDR3 sequence: CASSDPTQDTQYF. The CDR3 bases that were read are TGTGCCAGCAGTGATCCCACTCAAGAC.

This clone was detected a few times. Germline and genes here are mouse. The read ends 4 residues before the CDR3 terminus; that terminus is restored from the germline J gene. The chain employs TRBV4 and TRBJ1-2; possibly TRBD1 for D (5 bases). Germline V gene lookup returns CDR1 LGHDT and CDR2 YNNKQL (reference sequence). This CDR3 contains 14 residues. V was cut by 5 bases and J by 0 bases, with 10 bases left in between. Here the CDR3 reads CASSKDTANSDYTF. The DNA read from the CDR3 is TGTGCCAGCAGCAAGGACACAGCAAACTCC.

About this clone: Gene names denote mouse genes. With the read ending 4 residues before the CDR3 end, the germline J gene is used to fill in that end. The chain links TRBV13-2 to TRBJ2-5; 10 nucleotides line up with TRBD2. Germline assignment: CDR1 NNHNN and CDR2 SYGAGS (reference sequence). V lost 2 bases and J lost 2; bases outside the gene matches: 2. This CDR3 contains 15 residues. CDR3 protein: CASGDSGGAQDTQYF. Partial CDR3 DNA: TGTGCCAGCGGTGACTCTGGGGGGGCCCAAGAC.

Notes on this clone: The genes and germline here are from mouse. The CDR3 end is not reached by the read, which stops 4 residues before it; the germline J gene fills it in. The chain joins TRBV13-2 to TRBJ2-1; unclear D gene. CDR3 length equals 15 residues. Germline V lookup: CDR1 NNHNN, CDR2 SYGAGS (reference sequence). With 1 base removed from V and 2 bases from J, the gap between germline ends came to 10 bases. The sequenced CDR3 bases are TGTGCCAGCGGTGATAAGCTGGCGTACTATGCT. It yields the protein CASGDKLAYYA. The whole CDR3 region reads CASGDKLAYYAEQFF.

Within the sample, this clone is medium-sized. The gene names here belong to mouse. The read ends 4 residues early relative to the CDR3; the germline J gene fills the gap. The gene calls are TRBV5 and TRBJ2-7; D uncertain. Trimming left V 0 bases short and J 3 bases short, with 6 bases between. The CDR3 is 13 amino acids. Germline V CDR1 and CDR2: LGHNA, YNLKQL (reference sequence). CDR3 bases read: TGTGCCAGCAGCCAAGACTGGATCTAT. Translating gives CASSQDWIY. The CDR3 in full is CASSQDWIYEQYF.

With respect to this clone: Mouse gene names apply. The read gets to within 4 residues of the CDR3 end, and the germline J gene fills in the rest. This sample also contains other DNA sequences that code for the same CDR3. This chain joins TRBV5 and TRBJ2-3; 8 nucleotides agree with TRBD2. This CDR3 is built from 16 residues. Germline V gene lookup returns CDR1 LGHNA and CDR2 YNLKQL (reference sequence). Trimming cost V 2 bases and J 0 bases; bases outside gene matches: 4. CDR3 in amino acids: CASSQTGGTSAETLYF. The part of the CDR3 DNA that was read is TGTGCCAGCAGCCAAACTGGGGGTACTAGTGCAGAA.

By frequency in the sample, this clone is medium-sized (0.01 to 0.1%). The germline and genes are mouse ones. With the read ending 4 residues before the CDR3 end, the germline J gene is used to fill in that end. This chain joins TRBV5 and TRBJ2-2, with 12 bases fitting TRBD2. Germline CDR1 and CDR2: LGHNA and YNLKQL (reference sequence). V shed 4 bases and J 6 bases; nucleotides not matched to a gene: 6. The CDR3 is made up of 16 amino acids. Partial CDR3 DNA: TGTGCCAGCAGCCCTCCGGGACTGGGGGGCTCCGGG. This gives the protein CASSPPGLGGSG. The full CDR3 protein reads CASSPPGLGGSGQLYF.

This clone was seen ten or more times. A read error is possible here, since a much larger clone lies one base away. Germline and genes here are mouse. The CDR3 end lies 4 residues beyond the end of the read and is filled in from the germline J gene. The V call is TRBV13-2, the J call TRBJ2-7; D possibly corresponds to TRBD1 (6 bases). The CDR3 runs to 12 residues. Germline CDR1 is NNHNN and CDR2 is SYGAGS (reference sequence). Trimming left V 5 bases short and J 2 bases short, with 8 bases between. The CDR3 DNA, read in part, is TGTGCCAGCGGCCGGGACACCTAT. This translates into CASGRDTY. The full CDR3 sequence reads CASGRDTYEQYF.

Relative to its sample, this clone is medium-sized. Gene names are mouse gene names. The read gets to within 4 residues of the CDR3 end, and the germline J gene fills in the rest. This chain connects TRBV19 to TRBJ2-1; 7 bases line up with TRBD2. Germline assignment: CDR1 FNHDT and CDR2 SITEND (reference sequence). The junction had 3 bases not matched to a gene; V was cut back by 3 bases and J by 0 bases. There are 15 residues in the CDR3. CDR3 sequence reads: CASSTRLGNYAEQFF. The CDR3 bases that were read are TGTGCCAGCAGTACCAGACTGGGTAACTATGCT.

In this sample, this clone turned up many times. Mouse gene names and germline throughout. The read stops 4 residues short of the end of the CDR3; the missing end is completed from the germline J gene. The chain carries TRBV5 and TRBJ2-5; 10 nucleotides align to TRBD2. This CDR3 is built from 17 residues. The germline CDR1 and CDR2 sequences are LGHNA and YNLKQL (reference sequence). J gave up 2 bases and V 0 bases, and 5 bases lay outside the gene matches. CDR3 bases read: TGTGCCAGCAGCCAAGAAGACTGGGGGGAGGGCCAAGAC. It encodes CASSQEDWGEGQD. The complete CDR3 protein is CASSQEDWGEGQDTQYF.

This clone was found a few times. The gene symbols are mouse symbols. The read comes to an end 4 residues before the CDR3 does, leaving the germline J gene to fill in the end. V usage is TRBV31 and J usage is TRBJ1-2; a possible D gene is TRBD1 (5 bases). Germline V gene lookup returns CDR1 GKSSPN and CDR2 SITVG. The CDR3 totals 13 residues. The V end was cut by 0 bases, the J end by 0 bases, with 5 bases between. CDR3 DNA (partial): TGTGCCTGGAGTCTAGGGGCAAACTCC. Its translation is CAWSLGANS. The entire CDR3 protein reads CAWSLGANSDYTF.

This clone was counted only a few times. Gene names denote mouse genes. The read halts 4 residues ahead of the CDR3 end, with the missing end drawn from the germline J gene. This chain connects TRBV31 to TRBJ1-1; TRBD1 matches 9 bases. This CDR3 region has 12 residues. Germline V CDR1 and CDR2: GKSSPN, SITVG. The CDR3 sequence is CAWSLDRGEVFF. The CDR3 DNA, read in part, is TGTGCCTGGAGTCTGGACAGGGGA.

This clone rates as medium-sized. Germline and genes: mouse. The CDR3 extends 4 residues past the end of the read, so its final part is completed from the germline J gene. The chain employs TRBV19 and TRBJ2-2; 7 nucleotides agree with TRBD1. Germline V gene sequence: CDR1 FNHDT, CDR2 SITEND (reference sequence). The V gene end was trimmed by 2 bases and the J gene end by 4 bases; junction bases not matched to a gene: 2. The CDR3 consists of 14 residues. CDR3 region: CASSIDRVTGQLYF. CDR3 bases read: TGTGCCAGCAGTATCGACAGGGTCACCGGG.

This clone is medium-sized in the sample. The listed genes are named as in mouse. Read sequence stops 4 residues before the CDR3 end, and the germline J gene provides the missing end. The chain is built from TRBV1 and TRBJ2-5; no reliable D call. Germline values: CDR1 NSQYPW, CDR2 LRSPGD (reference sequence). The CDR3 consists of 13 residues. The V end was cut by 1 base, the J end by 2 bases, with 4 bases between. The part of the CDR3 DNA that was read is TGCACCTGCAGTGCAGGGGTCCAAGAC. This sequence encodes CTCSAGVQD. Given in full, the CDR3 is CTCSAGVQDTQYF.

This clone was seen at least ten times. The genes and germline here are from mouse. Read coverage stops 4 residues before the CDR3 terminus; the germline J gene supplies the remainder. The chain carries TRBV13-2 and TRBJ1-2, with D unclear. Trimming took 0 bases from V and 0 from J, leaving 6 bases between them. Germline CDR1 is NNHNN and CDR2 is SYGAGS (reference sequence). The CDR3 spans 14 residues. The CDR3 sequence: CASGDEPANSDYTF. The sequenced CDR3 bases are TGTGCCAGCGGTGATGAGCCAGCAAACTCC.

This clone is medium-sized in the sample. The listed genes are named as in mouse. Sequencing ends 4 residues short of the CDR3 end; the germline J gene provides the rest. The chain uses TRBV13-2 and TRBJ2-5, with TRBD2 matching over 7 bases. The CDR3 contains 15 residues. Germline CDR1 and CDR2: NNHNN and SYGAGS (reference sequence). The DNA read from the CDR3 is TGTGCCAGCGGTGATGCGGGGGGGAGGATGGAC. Residues: CASGDAGGRMD. The complete CDR3 sequence is CASGDAGGRMDTQYF.